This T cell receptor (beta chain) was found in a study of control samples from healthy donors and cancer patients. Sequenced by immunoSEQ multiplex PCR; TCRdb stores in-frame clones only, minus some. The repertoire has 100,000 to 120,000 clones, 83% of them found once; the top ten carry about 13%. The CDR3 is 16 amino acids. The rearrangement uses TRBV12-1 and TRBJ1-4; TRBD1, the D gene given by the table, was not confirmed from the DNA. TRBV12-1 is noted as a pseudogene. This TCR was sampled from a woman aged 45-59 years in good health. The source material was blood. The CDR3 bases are TGTGCCAGCACCGTACCTCGACAGGCAGGTAATGAAAACCTGTTTTTT. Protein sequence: CASTVPRQAGNENLFF.